The entry below gives a single TCR beta chain sequence along with its context. TCRdb re-derived calls from the 5' RACE reads in MiXCR, one entry per CDR3 protein. The sample consists of about 400,000 distinct CDR3 sequences, 13% to 15% of them appearing once. The sample belongs to a study of T-cell memory formation after mild COVID-19. Germline loops: CDR1 SGHTA, CDR2 FQGNSA. The CDR3 length is 12 residues. V was trimmed by 4 bases and J by 10 bases, leaving 12 bases between them. The receptor was derived from a man between 18 and 29 years old who had mild COVID-19 (a few samples of this study predate the infection). Cell type and time point are not known. What was sequenced was PBMCs or a T cell subset sorted from them (not recorded which). J is TRBJ2-3 and V is TRBV7-2; tentatively, D is TRBD1 or TRBD2 (5 bases each). The CDR3: CASSSDQGPQYF. In DNA form, the CDR3 reads TGTGCCAGCAGCTCAGATCAGGGACCGCAGTATTTT.